The 29 T cell receptor beta chains below were found in one sample sequenced in a study of blood T cell repertoires in COVID-19. The assay was immunoSEQ multiplex PCR, and TCRdb's table has in-frame clones only and misses some. The sample shows roughly 13,000 clones, approximately 86% of them seen only once. The sequenced material came from peripheral blood. The receptor source for this set is a man aged 80 or over with acute or convalescent COVID-19.

Concerning this clone: It may be a read error: a sequence one base away is much more abundant. This specimen includes other DNA sequences encoding the same CDR3. The chain joins TRBV3-1 (or the pseudogene TRBV3-2) to TRBJ1-1; D remains unclear. Germline lookup yields CDR1 LGHDT and CDR2 YNNKEL (reference sequence). The CDR3 runs 12 residues. The CDR3 region is CASSQGLTEAFF. The CDR3 DNA follows: TGTGCCAGCAGCCAGGGCCTCACTGAAGCCTTCTTT.

The gene calls are TRBV28 and TRBJ1-2, with TRBD1 identical over 7 bases. Germline assignment: CDR1 MDHEN and CDR2 SYDVKM. This CDR3 is built from 17 residues. J lost 4 bases, V lost 4 bases, and 15 bases had no gene match. DNA for the CDR3: TGTGCCAGCAGTTCTATAGGGGGCGCAGGTGTTGGCTATGGCTACACCTTC. Translated, it gives CASSSIGGAGVGYGYTF.

The chain employs TRBV6-5 and TRBJ1-1; 8 bases line up with TRBD1. Germline V gene lookup returns CDR1 MNHEY and CDR2 SVGAGI. This CDR3 region has 16 residues. Losses at the gene ends were 0 bases for V and 1 base for J; bases not matched to a gene: 4. The CDR3 sequence is CASSYSSGTGNTEAFF. CDR3 nucleotide sequence: TGTGCCAGCAGTTACTCGAGTGGGACAGGGAACACTGAAGCTTTCTTT.

CDR3 nucleotides: TGTGCCAGCAGTACCGGGACAGGGAACACCGGGGAGCTGTTTTTT. Amino acid sequence: CASSTGTGNTGELFF. The J gene is TRBJ2-2, the V gene TRBV27; 8 nucleotides line up with TRBD1. This CDR3 spans 15 amino acids. Looked up from germline, CDR1 is MNHEY and CDR2 is SMNVEV (reference sequence). With V trimmed by 5 bases and J by 1 base, 3 bases remained unmatched.

The chain couples TRBV27 to TRBJ1-6, with D possibly TRBD1 on 5 matching bases. Germline CDR1 reads MNHEY; CDR2 reads SMNVEV (reference sequence). V gave up 0 bases and J gave up 8 bases, with 11 bases separating them. This CDR3 is built from 15 residues. CDR3 loop: CASSLSRAGHSPLHF. The CDR3 DNA sequence: TGTGCCAGCAGTTTATCCAGGGCTGGGCATTCACCCCTCCACTTT.

This clone was detected a few times. CDR3 loop: CASSSDYSQPQHF. The CDR3 bases are TGTGCCAGCAGTTCAGACTACAGTCAGCCCCAGCATTTT. The chain couples TRBV6-5 to TRBJ1-5; D ambiguous. V lost 4 bases and J lost 6, with 10 bases in between. Germline V CDR1 and CDR2: MNHEY, SVGAGI. CDR3 size: 13 residues.

This chain joins TRBV11-3 and TRBJ2-3, with a tentative D call TRBD2 (6 bases). Per germline, CDR1 SGHNT and CDR2 YENEEA. The CDR3 runs to 14 residues. Trimming took 1 base from V and 4 from J, leaving 9 bases between them. This CDR3 is CASSLGGLSDTQYF. CDR3 bases: TGTGCCAGCAGCTTAGGGGGACTCTCAGATACGCAGTATTTT.

The chain combines TRBV18 with TRBJ1-2; D gene uncertain. From germline, CDR1 is KGHSH and CDR2 LQKENI. V lost 8 bases and J lost 8, with 15 bases in between. The CDR3 extends over 12 amino acids. CDR3 in DNA: TGTGCCAGCCTCAGTGGAGGGCACGGCTACACCTTC. Protein product: CASLSGGHGYTF.

The V and J genes are TRBV24-1 and TRBJ2-1; 9 bases align to TRBD2. This CDR3 is 15 amino acids long. The germline V gene has CDR1 KGHDR and CDR2 SFDVKD. V lost 5 bases and J lost 7; bases outside the gene matches: 8. CDR3 nucleotide sequence: TGTGCCACCAGTGGTAGTAGCGGGGGCTGGAATGAGCAGTTCTTC. This translates into CATSGSSGGWNEQFF.

V is TRBV19 and J is TRBJ2-3; 11 bases line up with TRBD2. There are 15 residues in the CDR3. V was clipped by 6 bases and J by 6 bases; unmatched bases: 8. Looked up from germline, CDR1 is LNHDA and CDR2 is SQIVND (reference sequence). The CDR3 reads CASRDSGRAIDTQYF. In DNA, the CDR3 is TGTGCCAGTAGGGATAGCGGGAGGGCCATTGATACGCAGTATTTT.

The chain combines TRBV2 with TRBJ2-2; D not certain. Germline CDR1 is SNHLY and CDR2 is FYNNEI. The CDR3 is 13 amino acids. Trimming shortened V by 6 bases and J by 0 bases, and 5 bases separated the two germline ends. Written as DNA, the CDR3 is TGTGCCAGCAGACTAACGAACACCGGGGAGCTGTTTTTT. As protein: CASRLTNTGELFF.

The V gene is TRBV12-3 or TRBV12-4, the J gene TRBJ2-7; 13 bases agree with TRBD2. CDR3 length equals 13 residues. V was clipped by 8 bases and J by 4 bases; unmatched bases: 2. In DNA, the CDR3 is TGTGCCAGCGGGACTAGCGGGATTTACGAGCAGTACTTC. It yields the protein CASGTSGIYEQYF.

This clone is labeled medium-sized. The chain recombines TRBV11-3 with TRBJ1-2; maybe TRBD1 (6 bases). This CDR3 is 14 amino acids long. Between the trimmed V and J ends, which lost 1 base and 8 bases, there was a span of 14 bases. Germline-derived CDR1 and CDR2 are SGHNT and YENEEA. In DNA form, the CDR3 reads TGTGCCAGCAGCTTAGCTGGACAGAGCTTCGGCTACACCTTC. Its protein is CASSLAGQSFGYTF.

In this sample, this clone turned up a few times. The V gene is TRBV30, the J gene TRBJ1-1; D ambiguous. V lost 3 bases, J lost 5 bases, and 13 bases lay in between. Germline V lookup: CDR1 GTSNPN, CDR2 SVGIG (reference sequence). The CDR3 extends over 13 amino acids. The CDR3 reads CAWSAGLRTEAFF. CDR3 sequence (DNA): TGTGCCTGGAGCGCCGGACTACGGACTGAAGCTTTCTTT.

This clone was seen only a few times. The rearrangement joins TRBV7-9 to TRBJ1-1, with 7 bases matching TRBD1. CDR3 length equals 14 residues. Per the germline V gene, CDR1 is SEHNR and CDR2 is FQNEAQ (reference sequence). V shed 3 bases, J shed 3 bases, and the junction held 4 bases outside the gene matches. The CDR3 region is CASSFRQGDTEAFF. The CDR3 DNA is TGTGCCAGCAGCTTCCGACAGGGAGACACTGAAGCTTTCTTT.

This sequence joins TRBV20-1 and TRBJ1-2; 12 bases match TRBD1. The CDR3 length is 16 residues. Germline CDR1 and CDR2: DFQATT and SNEGSKA (reference sequence). Unmatched junction bases numbered 8, after V lost 3 bases and J lost 3 bases. CDR3 protein: CSASERDRGLHYGYTF. For the CDR3, the DNA is TGCAGTGCTAGTGAGCGGGACAGGGGGCTTCACTATGGCTACACCTTC.

V usage is TRBV6-5 and J usage is TRBJ1-6; D may be TRBD1 (5 bases). Germline CDR1 MNHEY, CDR2 SVGAGI. V lost 7 bases, J lost 4 bases, and 14 bases lay in between. This CDR3 is built from 15 residues. Written as DNA, the CDR3 is TGTGCCAGCACAGGGTATAGAACTTATAATTCACCCCTCCACTTT. Its protein is CASTGYRTYNSPLHF.

This clone has only one observation. V and J are TRBV6-5 and TRBJ1-1; no reliable D call. Germline CDR1 is MNHEY and CDR2 is SVGAGI. Trimming pared 2 bases from V and 5 bases from J, leaving 9 bases between. This CDR3 has 13 amino acids. The CDR3 region is CASSYGSATEAFF. The CDR3, as DNA: TGTGCCAGCAGTTACGGGAGCGCGACTGAAGCTTTCTTT.

V usage is TRBV18 and J usage is TRBJ2-5, with TRBD1 matching over 8 bases. V was pared by 6 bases and J by 2 bases, with 8 bases of the junction left unmatched. This CDR3 is built from 15 residues. Germline V CDR1 and CDR2: KGHSH, LQKENI. This chain's CDR3 is CASSLGTGKQETQYF. CDR3 nucleotide sequence: TGTGCCAGCTCCCTCGGGACAGGCAAACAAGAGACCCAGTACTTC.

The chain joins TRBV11-3 to TRBJ2-4; 7 bases are shared with TRBD2. The length of the CDR3 is 17 residues. The V gene's germline CDR1 is SGHNT and CDR2 YENEEA. J gave up 3 bases and V 4 bases, and 12 bases lay outside the gene matches. The CDR3 nucleotides are TGTGCCAGCAGCTCCGGTGAGGGCGGGAGAGTCAAAAACATTCAGTACTTC. Protein product: CASSSGEGGRVKNIQYF. The entire variable domain, with the rest obtained from reference TRBV11-3 and TRBJ2-4, is as follows: EAGVVQSPRYKIIEKKQPVAFWCNPISGHNTLYWYLQNLGQGPELLIRYENEEAVDDSQLPKDRFSAERLKGVDSTLKIQPAELGDSAVYLCASSSGEGGRVKNIQYFGAGTRLSVL.

The chain couples TRBV29-1 to TRBJ1-2; D is ambiguous. The CDR3 extends over 12 amino acids. The ends were cut back, 0 bases at V and 7 bases at J, with 9 bases in the middle. Germline assignment: CDR1 SQVTM and CDR2 ANQGSEA. The CDR3 here is CSVEEGLSGYTF. Written as DNA, the CDR3 is TGCAGCGTTGAAGAGGGCCTCTCTGGCTACACCTTC.

V is TRBV19 and J is TRBJ2-1; D is possibly TRBD2 (6 bases). The V gene's germline CDR1 is LNHDA and CDR2 SQIVND (reference sequence). The CDR3 has 14 amino acids. V was clipped by 6 bases and J by 6 bases, with 15 bases between them. The chain's CDR3 is CASRPGGTSNEQFF. The CDR3 nucleotides are TGTGCCAGTAGACCCGGCGGGACCTCCAATGAGCAGTTCTTC.

Here the CDR3 reads CASSEWGLGLNTEAFF. CDR3 DNA: TGTGCCAGCAGTGAATGGGGACTGGGGCTGAACACTGAAGCTTTCTTT. The V and J genes are TRBV2 and TRBJ1-1; D might be TRBD1 (5 bases). Germline loops: CDR1 SNHLY, CDR2 FYNNEI. CDR3 length equals 16 residues. V lost 2 bases and J 0 bases, leaving 13 bases between the germline ends.

This clone has a single count. The J gene is TRBJ1-5, the V gene TRBV3-1 (or the pseudogene TRBV3-2); D possibly corresponds to TRBD1 (6 bases). This CDR3 spans 13 amino acids. V was pared by 6 bases and J by 3 bases, with 9 bases between. The germline V gene has CDR1 LGHDT and CDR2 YNNKEL (reference sequence). The CDR3 loop reads CASSRDINQPQHF. The DNA for the CDR3 is TGTGCCAGCAGTCGGGACATCAATCAGCCCCAGCATTTT.

The chain carries TRBV3-1 (or the pseudogene TRBV3-2) and TRBJ1-2, with 7 bases that match TRBD1. Trimming at V came to 4 bases and at J to 2 bases, leaving 4 bases not matched to a gene. The CDR3 runs 14 residues. The germline CDR1 and CDR2 sequences are LGHDT and YNNKEL (reference sequence). The CDR3 spells CASSPQGMNYGYTF. The CDR3, as DNA: TGTGCCAGCAGCCCACAGGGGATGAACTATGGCTACACCTTC.

This rearrangement joins TRBV19 to TRBJ2-1; unclear D gene. Germline CDR1 and CDR2: LNHDA and SQIVND (reference sequence). V was pared by 3 bases and J by 4 bases, with 7 bases between. The CDR3 runs 13 residues. In nucleotides, the CDR3 is TGTGCCAGTAGTATTAAACTTTACAATGAGCAGTTCTTC. Encoded protein: CASSIKLYNEQFF.

The gene calls are TRBV19 and TRBJ2-1; 8 bases are shared with TRBD2. With V trimmed by 5 bases and J by 0 bases, 3 bases remained unmatched. The CDR3 has 15 amino acids. In germline, CDR1 is LNHDA, CDR2 SQIVND (reference sequence). Here the CDR3 reads CASSRGGYSYNEQFF. The DNA of the CDR3 is TGTGCCAGTAGTCGGGGGGGGTACTCCTACAATGAGCAGTTCTTC.

This clone is classed as large. V usage is TRBV6-4 and J usage is TRBJ1-1; 7 bases line up with TRBD1. The J segment lost 1 base and the V segment lost 10 bases, leaving 9 bases of the junction unmatched. The germline CDR1 and CDR2 sequences are MRHNA and SNTAGT. The CDR3 loop spans 14 amino acids. In DNA form, the CDR3 reads TGTGCCAACGGACAGGAAACCCCGAACACTGAAGCTTTCTTT. The encoded protein is CANGQETPNTEAFF.

In its sample, this clone was seen once. It is unclear where the CDR3 begins or ends on the DNA, so no DNA is shown, and the CDR3 is as TCRdb lists it. The V gene is TRBV18, the J gene TRBJ2-5; the D segment call TRBD1 is taken from the table without a DNA check. The CDR3 is 17 residues long, counting both termini. Germline CDR1 KGHSH, CDR2 LQKENI. CDR3 in amino acids: CASSPPTGVPDGETQYF.